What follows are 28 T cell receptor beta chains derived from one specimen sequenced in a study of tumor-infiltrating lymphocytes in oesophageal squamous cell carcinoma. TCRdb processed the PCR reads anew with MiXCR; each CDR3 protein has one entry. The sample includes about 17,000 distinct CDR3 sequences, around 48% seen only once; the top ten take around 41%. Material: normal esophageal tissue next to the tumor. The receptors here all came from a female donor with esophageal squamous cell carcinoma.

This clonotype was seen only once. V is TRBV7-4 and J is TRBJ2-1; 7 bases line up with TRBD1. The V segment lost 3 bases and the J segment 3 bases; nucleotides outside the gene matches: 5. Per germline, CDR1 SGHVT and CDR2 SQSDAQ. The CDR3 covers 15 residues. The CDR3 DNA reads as TGTGCCAGCAGCTTCCTCGGGGACAGCTACAATGAGCAGTTCTTC. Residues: CASSFLGDSYNEQFF.

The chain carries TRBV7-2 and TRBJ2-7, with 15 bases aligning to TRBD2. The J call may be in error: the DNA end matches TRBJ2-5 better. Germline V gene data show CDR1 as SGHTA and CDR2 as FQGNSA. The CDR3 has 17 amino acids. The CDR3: CASSHHPGLAGGETQYF. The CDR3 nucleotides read TGTGCCAGCAGCCACCATCCGGGACTAGCGGGAGGTGAGACCCAGTACTTC.

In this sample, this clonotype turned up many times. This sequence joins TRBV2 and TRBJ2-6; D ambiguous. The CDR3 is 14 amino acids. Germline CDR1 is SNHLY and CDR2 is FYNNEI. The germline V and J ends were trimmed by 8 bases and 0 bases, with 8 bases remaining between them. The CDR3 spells CASVRNSGANVLTF. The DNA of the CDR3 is TGTGCCAGCGTCAGAAACTCTGGGGCCAACGTCCTGACTTTC.

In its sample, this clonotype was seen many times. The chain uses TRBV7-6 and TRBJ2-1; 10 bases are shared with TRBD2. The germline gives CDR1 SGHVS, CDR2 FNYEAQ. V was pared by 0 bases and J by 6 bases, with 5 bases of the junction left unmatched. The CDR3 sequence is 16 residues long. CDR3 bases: TGTGCCAGCAGCTTAGCCACGGCTAGCGGGAGCAATGAGCAGTTCTTC. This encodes CASSLATASGSNEQFF.

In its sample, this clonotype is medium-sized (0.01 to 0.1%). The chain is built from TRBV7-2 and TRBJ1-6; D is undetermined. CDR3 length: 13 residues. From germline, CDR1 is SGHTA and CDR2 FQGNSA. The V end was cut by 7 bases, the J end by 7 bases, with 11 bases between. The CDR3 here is CASTTPKNSPLHF. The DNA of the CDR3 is TGTGCCAGCACCACCCCGAAGAATTCACCCCTCCACTTT.

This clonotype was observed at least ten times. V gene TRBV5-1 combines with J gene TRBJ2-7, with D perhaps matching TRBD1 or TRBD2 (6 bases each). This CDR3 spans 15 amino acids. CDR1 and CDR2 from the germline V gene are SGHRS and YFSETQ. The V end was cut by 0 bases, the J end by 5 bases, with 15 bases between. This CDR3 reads CASSLGQGRGDEQYF. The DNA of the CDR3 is TGCGCCAGCAGCTTGGGGCAGGGGCGCGGGGACGAGCAGTACTTC.

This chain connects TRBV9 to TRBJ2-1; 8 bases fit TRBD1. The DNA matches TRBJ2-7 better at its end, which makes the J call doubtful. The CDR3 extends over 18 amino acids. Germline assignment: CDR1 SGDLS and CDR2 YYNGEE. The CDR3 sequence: CASSVVNTGGWMNYEQYF. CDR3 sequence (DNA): TGTGCCAGCAGCGTAGTCAACACAGGGGGGTGGATGAACTACGAGCAGTACTTC.

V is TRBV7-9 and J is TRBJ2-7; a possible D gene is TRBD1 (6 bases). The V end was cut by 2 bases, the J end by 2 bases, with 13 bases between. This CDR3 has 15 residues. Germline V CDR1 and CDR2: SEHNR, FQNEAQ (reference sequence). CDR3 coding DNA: TGTGCCAGCAGCTTACCGGGACACCTAACCTACGAGCAGTACTTC. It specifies CASSLPGHLTYEQYF.

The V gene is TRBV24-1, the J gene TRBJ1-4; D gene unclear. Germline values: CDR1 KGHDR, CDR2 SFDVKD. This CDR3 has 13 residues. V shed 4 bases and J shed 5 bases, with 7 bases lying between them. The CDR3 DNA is TGTGCCACCAGTGACAGACCGAATGAAAAACTGTTTTTT. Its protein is CATSDRPNEKLFF.

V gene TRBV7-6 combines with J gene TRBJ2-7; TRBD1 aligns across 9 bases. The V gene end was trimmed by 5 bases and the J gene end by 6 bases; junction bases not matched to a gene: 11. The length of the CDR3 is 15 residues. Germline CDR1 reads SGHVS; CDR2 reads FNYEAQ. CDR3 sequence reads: CASSPFGQGRIEQYF. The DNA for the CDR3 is TGTGCCAGCAGCCCGTTCGGACAGGGGAGGATCGAGCAGTACTTC.

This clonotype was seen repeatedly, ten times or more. CDR3 sequence: CASSSEFSWDTEAFF. The CDR3 nucleotides are TGTGCCAGCAGTTCCGAATTTAGTTGGGACACTGAAGCTTTCTTT. This chain uses TRBV27 with TRBJ1-1; D ambiguous. V dropped 4 bases and J dropped 3 bases, with 15 bases sitting between them. CDR3 size: 15 residues. CDR1 is MNHEY, CDR2 SMNVEV, per germline (reference sequence).

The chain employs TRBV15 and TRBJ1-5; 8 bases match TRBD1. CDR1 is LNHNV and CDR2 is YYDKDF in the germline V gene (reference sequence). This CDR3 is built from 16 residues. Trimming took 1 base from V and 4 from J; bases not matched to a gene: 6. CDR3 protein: CATSRVQGATNQPQHF. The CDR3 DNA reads TGTGCCACCAGCAGAGTGCAGGGGGCCACGAATCAGCCCCAGCATTTT. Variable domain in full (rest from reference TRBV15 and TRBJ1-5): DAMVIQNPRYQVTQFGKPVTLSCSQTLNHNVMYWYQQKSSQAPKLLFHYYDKDFNNEADTPDNFQSRRPNTSFCFLDIRSPGLGDTAMYLCATSRVQGATNQPQHFGDGTRLSIL.

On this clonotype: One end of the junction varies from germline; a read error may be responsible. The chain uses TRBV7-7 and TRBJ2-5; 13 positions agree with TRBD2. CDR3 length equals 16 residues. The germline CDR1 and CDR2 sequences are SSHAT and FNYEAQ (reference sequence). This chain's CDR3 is CASSQGGGLAGTAQYF. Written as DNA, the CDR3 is TGTGCTAGCAGCCAAGGGGGGGGACTAGCGGGGACCGCCCAGTACTTC.

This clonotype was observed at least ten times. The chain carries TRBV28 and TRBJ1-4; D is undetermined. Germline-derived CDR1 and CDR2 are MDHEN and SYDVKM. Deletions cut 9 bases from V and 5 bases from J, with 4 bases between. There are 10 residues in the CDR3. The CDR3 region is CASQNEKLFF. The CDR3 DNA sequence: TGTGCCAGTCAAAATGAAAAACTGTTTTTT.

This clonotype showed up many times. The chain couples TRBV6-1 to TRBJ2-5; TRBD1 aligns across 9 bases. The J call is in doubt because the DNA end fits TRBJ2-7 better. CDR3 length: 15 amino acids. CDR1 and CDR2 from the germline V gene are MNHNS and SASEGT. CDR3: CASSHPDRGSYEQYF. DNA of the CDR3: TGTGCCAGCAGCCACCCGGACAGGGGTTCTTACGAGCAGTACTTC.

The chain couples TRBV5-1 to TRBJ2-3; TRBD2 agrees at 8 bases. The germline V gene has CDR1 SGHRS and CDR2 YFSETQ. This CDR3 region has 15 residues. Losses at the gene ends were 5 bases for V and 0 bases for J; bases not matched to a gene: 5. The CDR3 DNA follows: TGCGCCAGCAGTCGGACTAGCTTTAGCACAGATACGCAGTATTTT. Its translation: CASSRTSFSTDTQYF.

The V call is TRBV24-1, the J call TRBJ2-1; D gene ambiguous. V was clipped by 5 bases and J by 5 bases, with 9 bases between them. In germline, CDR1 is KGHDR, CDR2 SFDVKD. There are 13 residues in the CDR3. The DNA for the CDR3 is TGTGCCACCAGTGTAAGGGCCGACAATGAGCAGTTCTTC. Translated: CATSVRADNEQFF.

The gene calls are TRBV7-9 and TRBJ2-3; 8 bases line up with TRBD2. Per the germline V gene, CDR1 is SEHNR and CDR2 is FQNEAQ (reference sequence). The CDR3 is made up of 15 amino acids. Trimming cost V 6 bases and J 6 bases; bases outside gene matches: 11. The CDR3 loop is CASRHGTSGRDTQYF. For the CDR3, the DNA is TGTGCCAGCAGGCATGGGACTAGTGGCAGGGATACGCAGTATTTT.

This chain's CDR3 is CASSLTGVDTQYF. The CDR3 DNA sequence: TGTGCCAGCAGCTTAACAGGGGTAGATACGCAGTATTTT. The chain links TRBV7-3 to TRBJ1-1, with D maybe TRBD1 (5 bases). TRBJ2-3 explains the end of the DNA better; the J call may be wrong. The CDR3 is 13 residues long. The germline gives CDR1 SGHTA, CDR2 FQGTGA.

The CDR3 loop reads CASSHSGTRNYGYTF. The CDR3 nucleotides read TGTGCCAGCAGCCACAGCGGGACGCGGAACTATGGCTACACCTTC. The chain links TRBV11-2 to TRBJ1-2, with TRBD1 as a possible D gene (5 bases). V was shortened by 5 bases and J by 2 bases, with 15 bases between the two germline ends. Germline CDR1 reads SGHAT; CDR2 reads FQNNGV. The CDR3 totals 15 residues.

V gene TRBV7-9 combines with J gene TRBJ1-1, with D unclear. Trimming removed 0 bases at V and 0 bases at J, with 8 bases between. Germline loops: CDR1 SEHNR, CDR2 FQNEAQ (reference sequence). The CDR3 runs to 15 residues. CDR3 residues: CASSLAPRLNTEAFF. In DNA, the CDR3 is TGTGCCAGCAGCTTAGCCCCCAGGTTGAACACTGAAGCTTTCTTT.

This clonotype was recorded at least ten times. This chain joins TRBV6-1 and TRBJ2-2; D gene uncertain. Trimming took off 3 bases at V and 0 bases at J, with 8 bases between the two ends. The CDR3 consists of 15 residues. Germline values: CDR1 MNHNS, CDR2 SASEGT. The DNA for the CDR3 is TGTGCCAGCAGTGATCTCGTCACGAACACCGGGGAGCTGTTTTTT. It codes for CASSDLVTNTGELFF.

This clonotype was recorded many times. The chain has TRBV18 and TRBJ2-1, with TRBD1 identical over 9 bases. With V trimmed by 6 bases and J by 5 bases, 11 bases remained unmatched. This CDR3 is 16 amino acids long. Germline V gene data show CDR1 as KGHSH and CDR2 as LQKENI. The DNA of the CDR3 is TGTGCCAGCTCTCCCGCCAGTGGGACAGGGAACAATGAGCAGTTCTTC. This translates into CASSPASGTGNNEQFF.

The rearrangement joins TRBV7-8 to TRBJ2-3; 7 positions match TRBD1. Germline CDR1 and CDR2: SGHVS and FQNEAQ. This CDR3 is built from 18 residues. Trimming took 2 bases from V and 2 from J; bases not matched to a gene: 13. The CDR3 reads CASSLPETGTEYTDTQYF. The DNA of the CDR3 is TGTGCCAGCAGCTTACCCGAGACCGGGACAGAATACACAGATACGCAGTATTTT. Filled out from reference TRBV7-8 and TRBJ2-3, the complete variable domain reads GAGVSQSPRYKVAKRGQDVALRCDPISGHVSLFWYQQALGQGPEFLTYFQNEAQLDKSGLPSDRFFAERPEGSVSTLKIQRTQQEDSAVYLCASSLPETGTEYTDTQYFGPGTRLTVL.

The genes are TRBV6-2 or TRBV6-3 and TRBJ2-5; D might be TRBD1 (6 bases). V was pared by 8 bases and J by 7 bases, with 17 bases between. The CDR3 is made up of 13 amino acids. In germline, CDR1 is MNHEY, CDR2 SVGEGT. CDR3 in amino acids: CASGYRDPRTQYF. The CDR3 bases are TGTGCCAGCGGATACAGGGACCCAAGGACCCAGTACTTC.

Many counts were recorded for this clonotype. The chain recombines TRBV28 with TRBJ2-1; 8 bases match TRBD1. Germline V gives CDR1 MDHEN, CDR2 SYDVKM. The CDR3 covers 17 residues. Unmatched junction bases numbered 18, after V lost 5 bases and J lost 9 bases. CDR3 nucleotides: TGTGCCAGCAGTCCGATCCCCGGGACAGGTCTAAGGGGTGAGCAGTTCTTC. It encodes CASSPIPGTGLRGEQFF.

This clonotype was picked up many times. The CDR3 DNA follows: TGTGCCAGCAGTCACAACAAGAACACTGAAGCTTTCTTT. It codes for CASSHNKNTEAFF. V gene TRBV27 combines with J gene TRBJ1-1; no clear D gene. The CDR3 is made up of 13 amino acids. V was trimmed by 5 bases and J by 1 base, leaving 8 bases between them. Germline V gives CDR1 MNHEY, CDR2 SMNVEV (reference sequence).

CDR3 in DNA: TGTGCCAGCACCCCCGCTAGCGAAACCTACGAGCAGTACTTC. Protein product: CASTPASETYEQYF. This chain joins TRBV28 and TRBJ2-7; TRBD2 is a possible D gene (6 bases). Between the trimmed V and J ends, which lost 7 bases and 2 bases, there was a span of 15 bases. Per the germline V gene, CDR1 is MDHEN and CDR2 is SYDVKM. The CDR3 loop spans 14 amino acids.